These 22 T cell receptor beta chains were all obtained from the same sample, sequenced in a study of shared clonotypes between healthy human individuals. Clones were sequenced by immunoSEQ multiplex PCR, and TCRdb holds only the in-frame ones, with some missing. The sample holds around 2,000,000 clones, just under 95% seen once. As defined, naive CD8 cells were CD45RO-negative and positively selected for CCR7, with terminally differentiated effector memory CD45RA+ cells excluded. The material sequenced was naive CD8+ T cells sorted from blood. These receptors all come from a man aged 18 to 29 in good health.

The V gene is TRBV27, the J gene TRBJ2-7; 8 bases match TRBD2. CDR3 size: 15 residues. CDR1 and CDR2 from the germline V gene are MNHEY and SMNVEV (reference sequence). J was trimmed by 3 bases and V by 1 base; bases with no gene match: 5. This CDR3 reads CASSLYTSGSYEQYF. As DNA, the CDR3 is TGTGCCAGCAGTTTATATACTAGCGGAAGCTACGAGCAGTACTTC.

This chain connects TRBV2 to TRBJ2-7, with a possible D match to TRBD2 (5 bases). CDR3 length equals 12 residues. Looked up from germline, CDR1 is SNHLY and CDR2 is FYNNEI. V was clipped by 6 bases and J by 2 bases, with 8 bases between them. CDR3 amino acids: CASSPGAYEQYF. The CDR3 nucleotides read TGTGCCAGCAGCCCCGGGGCCTACGAGCAGTACTTC. Combining the CDR3 with reference TRBV2 and TRBJ2-7 gives the whole variable domain EPEVTQTPSHQVTQMGQEVILRCVPISNHLYFYWYRQILGQKVEFLVSFYNNEISEKSEIFDDQFSVERPDGSNFTLKIRSTKLEDSAMYFCASSPGAYEQYFGPGTRLTVT.

Notes on this clone: Additional DNA sequences in this sample encode the identical CDR3. This chain links TRBV7-8 with TRBJ2-7, with a possible D match to TRBD2 (5 bases). The CDR3 sequence is 13 residues long. The germline CDR1 and CDR2 sequences are SGHVS and FQNEAQ. Trimming took 2 bases from V and 2 from J, leaving 7 bases between them. The CDR3 reads CASSLSGTYEQYF. The CDR3 coding sequence is TGTGCCAGCAGCTTAAGCGGTACCTACGAGCAGTACTTC.

The rearrangement joins TRBV2 to TRBJ2-1; 12 bases agree with TRBD2. V lost 6 bases, J lost 9 bases, and 6 bases stayed unmatched. Germline V gene lookup returns CDR1 SNHLY and CDR2 FYNNEI. The CDR3 extends over 14 amino acids. The CDR3 DNA is TGTGCCAGCAGGTGGACTAGCGGGGAGGGTGAGCAGTTCTTC. Translating gives CASRWTSGEGEQFF.

In regard to this clone: The same CDR3 also results from other DNA sequences found in this sample. The chain couples TRBV7-9 to TRBJ2-3; the D gene is possibly TRBD1 (6 bases). Per germline, CDR1 SEHNR and CDR2 FQNEAQ (reference sequence). This CDR3 is 15 amino acids long. Trimming removed 1 base at V and 0 bases at J, with 8 bases between. The CDR3 here is CASSLGTASTDTQYF. CDR3 DNA sequence: TGTGCCAGCAGCTTAGGGACAGCTAGCACAGATACGCAGTATTTT.

This clone was seen once. The gene calls are TRBV6-4 and TRBJ2-1, with a possible D match to TRBD2 (6 bases). V shed 4 bases and J shed 5 bases, with 9 bases lying between them. The germline gives CDR1 MRHNA, CDR2 SNTAGT. The CDR3 is made up of 13 amino acids. CDR3 loop: CASSVGLDNEQFF. The CDR3 region has the DNA TGTGCCAGCAGTGTGGGACTCGACAATGAGCAGTTCTTC.

The V and J genes are TRBV7-9 and TRBJ2-1; D is unclear. There are 12 residues in the CDR3. Germline loops: CDR1 SEHNR, CDR2 FQNEAQ (reference sequence). V lost 2 bases and J 5 bases, leaving 4 bases between the germline ends. The CDR3 region has the DNA TGTGCCAGCAGCTTAATGAACAATGAGCAGTTCTTC. Amino acids: CASSLMNNEQFF.

This clone was found a few times. Within the sample, other DNA sequences also encode this same CDR3. V usage is TRBV9 and J usage is TRBJ2-7; no definite D call. Trimming stripped 0 bases from V and 2 bases from J, with 9 bases between. The V gene's germline CDR1 is SGDLS and CDR2 YYNGEE. The CDR3 extends over 14 amino acids. CDR3 nucleotide sequence: TGTGCCAGCAGCGTAGGAGGCAGTACCTACGAGCAGTACTTC. Amino acid sequence: CASSVGGSTYEQYF.

The rearrangement joins TRBV4-1 to TRBJ1-1; D not certain. The germline V gene has CDR1 MGHRA and CDR2 YSYEKL. The CDR3 spans 15 residues. Trimming removed 8 bases at V and 2 bases at J, with 18 bases between. The DNA of the CDR3 is TGCGCCAGCCGTGAGGTACCAGAGCCAAACACTGAAGCTTTCTTT. Amino acid sequence: CASREVPEPNTEAFF.

In regard to this clone: Just one base apart from a much larger clone, this may be a read error. In the same sample, other DNA sequences code for this CDR3. The genes are TRBV5-6 and TRBJ2-7; D gene uncertain. CDR3 size: 11 residues. Germline values: CDR1 SGHDT, CDR2 YYEEEE. Trimming shortened V by 4 bases and J by 0 bases, and 2 bases separated the two germline ends. CDR3 sequence reads: CASSASYEQYF. The CDR3, as DNA: TGTGCCAGCAGCGCCTCCTACGAGCAGTACTTC.

This rearrangement joins TRBV7-2 to TRBJ2-5; TRBD2 is a possible D gene (5 bases). Germline assignment: CDR1 SGHTA and CDR2 FQGNSA. CDR3 size: 14 residues. Trimming took off 5 bases at V and 6 bases at J, with 16 bases between the two ends. The CDR3 nucleotides read TGTGCCAGCAGCCCTGGACCGGGAAGCCAGACCCAGTACTTC. Its translation: CASSPGPGSQTQYF.

Only one count was recorded for this clone. Here the CDR3 DNA reads TGTGCCAGCAGTGGGAGCCGGGACAGGGGGACCGAGACCCAGTACTTC. It translates to CASSGSRDRGTETQYF. The rearrangement uses TRBV2 and TRBJ2-5; 11 bases are a match to TRBD1. V lost 4 bases, J lost 5 bases, and 9 bases stayed unmatched. This CDR3 has 16 amino acids. Per germline, CDR1 SNHLY and CDR2 FYNNEI. The whole variable domain, filled in from reference TRBV2 and TRBJ2-5, reads EPEVTQTPSHQVTQMGQEVILRCVPISNHLYFYWYRQILGQKVEFLVSFYNNEISEKSEIFDDQFSVERPDGSNFTLKIRSTKLEDSAMYFCASSGSRDRGTETQYFGPGTRLLVL.

The chain uses TRBV7-8 and TRBJ1-1, with D possibly matching TRBD1 (5 bases). Germline V lookup: CDR1 SGHVS, CDR2 FQNEAQ. Trimming pared 5 bases from V and 7 bases from J, leaving 14 bases between. This CDR3 is built from 13 residues. The CDR3 DNA follows: TGTGCCAGCAGCCAGCTGGAGAGGGGTGAAGCTTTCTTT. Translated, it gives CASSQLERGEAFF.

This chain connects TRBV6-4 to TRBJ2-7, with D unresolved. CDR3 length: 14 amino acids. Trimming pared 1 base from V and 1 base from J, leaving 8 bases between. Looked up from germline, CDR1 is MRHNA and CDR2 is SNTAGT. The CDR3 nucleotides read TGTGCCAGCAGTGACTTTGAGGATTCCTACGAGCAGTACTTC. Translation: CASSDFEDSYEQYF.

V usage is TRBV4-3 and J usage is TRBJ2-1, with TRBD2 matching over 11 bases. The length of the CDR3 is 20 residues. The J segment lost 1 base and the V segment lost 0 bases, leaving 11 bases of the junction unmatched. Germline V gene sequence: CDR1 LGHNA, CDR2 YSLEER. The chain's CDR3 is CASSQDLPLAGVFSYNEQFF. The CDR3, as DNA: TGCGCCAGCAGCCAAGATCTTCCACTAGCGGGAGTTTTTTCCTACAATGAGCAGTTCTTC.

To note about this clone: At the DNA level, this CDR3 is encoded by other sequences in the same sample as well. This chain connects TRBV13 to TRBJ2-7; maybe TRBD1 (5 bases). The CDR3 has 12 residues. Per the germline V gene, CDR1 is PRHDT and CDR2 is FYEKMQ (reference sequence). V shed 5 bases and J shed 3 bases, with 8 bases lying between them. The CDR3 spells CASSPQGYEQYF. In DNA form, the CDR3 reads TGTGCCAGCAGCCCCCAGGGCTACGAGCAGTACTTC.

On this clone: Other DNA sequences in the sample encode the same CDR3. This chain joins TRBV19 and TRBJ2-1, with unresolved D. Germline V gene sequence: CDR1 LNHDA, CDR2 SQIVND (reference sequence). The V gene lost 6 bases and the J gene lost 6 bases, with 6 bases spanning the gap. The CDR3 length is 11 residues. Written as DNA, the CDR3 is TGTGCCAGTAGGTGGGGCAATGAGCAGTTCTTC. Protein product: CASRWGNEQFF.

This chain uses TRBV10-3 with TRBJ1-6; TRBD1 might be the D (5 bases). CDR1 is ENHRY and CDR2 is SYGVKD in the germline V gene. CDR3 length equals 13 residues. Trimming removed 7 bases from V and 10 bases from J, with 14 bases in between. This CDR3 reads CAINGGEGSPLHF. DNA of the CDR3: TGTGCCATCAATGGGGGGGAAGGGTCACCCCTCCACTTT.

About this clone: The same CDR3 arises from other DNA sequences in this sample as well. The rearrangement uses TRBV27 and TRBJ1-1; D possibly corresponds to TRBD1 (6 bases). The CDR3 has 14 residues. CDR1 MNHEY and CDR2 SMNVEV come from the germline V gene (reference sequence). V lost 2 bases and J 4 bases, leaving 11 bases between the germline ends. The CDR3 DNA follows: TGTGCCAGCAGTTTAGGGGGCCTGGGCACTGAAGCTTTCTTT. The encoded protein is CASSLGGLGTEAFF.

The chain recombines TRBV30 with TRBJ1-1, with a weak D call TRBD1 (6 bases). CDR1 and CDR2 (germline): GTSNPN, SVGIG (reference sequence). The CDR3 contains 15 residues. V lost 0 bases and J lost 5, with 16 bases in between. In DNA form, the CDR3 reads TGTGCCTGGAGTGTACTGGGGGGCTCGGGGACTGAAGCTTTCTTT. Translated, it gives CAWSVLGGSGTEAFF.

V and J are TRBV27 and TRBJ2-7; unclear D gene. The V and J ends lost 5 bases and 0 bases respectively, with 11 bases between them. Germline CDR1 is MNHEY and CDR2 is SMNVEV (reference sequence). This CDR3 comprises 14 residues. This chain's CDR3 is CASSNIGNSYEQYF. The CDR3 coding sequence is TGTGCCAGCAGTAACATCGGCAACTCCTACGAGCAGTACTTC.

This sequence joins TRBV7-9 and TRBJ2-3; TRBD2 aligns across 7 bases. CDR3 size: 15 residues. J lost 3 bases, V lost 5 bases, and 8 bases had no gene match. Germline V gene sequence: CDR1 SEHNR, CDR2 FQNEAQ (reference sequence). The CDR3 coding sequence is TGTGCCAGCAGCCATCAGCGGGAAAGAACAGATACGCAGTATTTT. This codes for CASSHQRERTDTQYF.